The 8 T cell receptor beta chains listed next were all sequenced from one sample in a study of blood T cell repertoires in COVID-19. Sequencing was performed with immunoSEQ multiplex PCR; in TCRdb, only in-frame clones are kept and a portion is missing. The table records a few hundred thousand clones, around 85% of them present only once. Sequencing input: peripheral blood. Source of these receptors: a man aged 50-59 years with active or convalescent COVID-19.

This clone has a single count. The chain combines TRBV9 with TRBJ2-7; the D is unclear. The germline CDR1 and CDR2 sequences are SGDLS and YYNGEE. The CDR3 spans 12 residues. V gave up 8 bases and J gave up 1 base, with 10 bases separating them. The CDR3 DNA follows: TGTGCCAGGCGTCCCAGGTCCTACGAGCAGTACTTC. Translation: CARRPRSYEQYF.

The J gene is TRBJ2-1, the V gene TRBV7-9; 8 nucleotides align to TRBD2. Germline CDR1 reads SEHNR; CDR2 reads FQNEAQ (reference sequence). V shed 4 bases and J 3 bases; nucleotides not matched to a gene: 8. The CDR3 spans 16 residues. CDR3 in amino acids: CASSWTTSGDYNEQFF. CDR3 coding DNA: TGTGCCAGCAGCTGGACCACTAGCGGAGACTACAATGAGCAGTTCTTC.

V is TRBV21-1 and J is TRBJ2-1; whether TRBD2, the table's D call, matches the DNA was not checked. TRBV21-1 is noted as a pseudogene. This CDR3 spans 20 amino acids. The DNA of the CDR3 is TGTGCCAGCAGCAAAGACCCCGGGACTAGCGGGAGTGGGTCCTACAATGAGCAGTTCTTC. Translated, it gives CASSKDPGTSGSGSYNEQFF.

CDR3 region: CASSQDVLAGPGELFF. The CDR3, as DNA: TGTGCCAGCAGCCAAGATGTGCTAGCGGGACCCGGGGAGCTGTTTTTT. The chain has TRBV3-1 (or the pseudogene TRBV3-2) and TRBJ2-2; 9 bases are a match to TRBD2. The ends lost 0 bases at V and 6 bases at J; junction bases unmatched: 5. Germline lookup yields CDR1 LGHDT and CDR2 YNNKEL (reference sequence). The length of the CDR3 is 16 residues.

The chain combines TRBV18 with TRBJ2-2; D gene unclear. Between the trimmed V and J ends, which lost 1 base and 2 bases, there was a span of 8 bases. Per germline, CDR1 KGHSH and CDR2 LQKENI. This CDR3 spans 15 amino acids. CDR3 region: CASSPRADNTGELFF. DNA for the CDR3: TGTGCCAGCTCACCACGGGCAGACAACACCGGGGAGCTGTTTTTT.

V usage is TRBV24-1 and J usage is TRBJ2-3, with 7 bases identical to TRBD1. The CDR3 extends over 13 amino acids. The V segment lost 9 bases and the J segment 7 bases; nucleotides outside the gene matches: 9. The germline V gene encodes CDR1 KGHDR and CDR2 SFDVKD. The CDR3 region has the DNA TGTGCCACCGAGGGACAGAGATCAAATACGCAGTATTTT. This gives the protein CATEGQRSNTQYF.

This clone was counted only a few times. The rearrangement uses TRBV3-1 (or the pseudogene TRBV3-2) and TRBJ2-2, with TRBD2 identical over 7 bases. This CDR3 has 15 amino acids. V shed 1 base, J shed 7 bases, and the junction held 6 bases outside the gene matches. Per the germline V gene, CDR1 is LGHDT and CDR2 is YNNKEL (reference sequence). The CDR3 spells CASSQVGGSHGELFF. CDR3 DNA: TGTGCCAGCAGCCAAGTGGGCGGGAGTCACGGGGAGCTGTTTTTT.

This clone was seen once. The chain couples TRBV5-1 to TRBJ2-1, with 8 bases aligning to TRBD2. Germline loops: CDR1 SGHRS, CDR2 YFSETQ. The ends lost 4 bases at V and 6 bases at J; junction bases unmatched: 21. The CDR3 is 19 amino acids. The CDR3 sequence: CASSRQKSSGRSRGNEQFF. DNA of the CDR3: TGCGCCAGCAGCCGCCAAAAGTCTAGCGGGCGCTCGAGGGGCAATGAGCAGTTCTTC.